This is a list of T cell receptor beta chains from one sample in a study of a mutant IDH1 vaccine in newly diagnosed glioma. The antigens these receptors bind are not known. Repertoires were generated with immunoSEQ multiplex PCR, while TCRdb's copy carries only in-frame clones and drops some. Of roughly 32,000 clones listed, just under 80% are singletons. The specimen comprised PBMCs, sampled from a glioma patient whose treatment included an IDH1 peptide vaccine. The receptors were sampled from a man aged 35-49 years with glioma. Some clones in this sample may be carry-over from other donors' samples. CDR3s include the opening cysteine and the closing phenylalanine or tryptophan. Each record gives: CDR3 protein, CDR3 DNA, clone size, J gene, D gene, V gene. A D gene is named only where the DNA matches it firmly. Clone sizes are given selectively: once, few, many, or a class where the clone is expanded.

CDR3: CASSPTGMNTEAFF
DNA: TGTGCCAGCTCACCGACAGGGATGAACACTGAAGCTTTCTTT
size: -
J: TRBJ1-1
D: TRBD1
V: TRBV18

CDR3: CASSQDHSANEKLFF
DNA: TGCGCCAGCAGCCAAGATCACAGCGCTAATGAAAAACTGTTTTTT
size: -
J: TRBJ1-4
D: -
V: TRBV4-1

CDR3: CASNVRETNTEAFF
DNA: TGTGCCAGCAATGTCAGGGAGACGAACACTGAAGCTTTCTTT
size: few
J: TRBJ1-1
D: -
V: TRBV2

CDR3: CASSPGRGGEQFF
DNA: TGTGCCAGCTCACCGGGCAGGGGAGGTGAGCAGTTCTTC
size: -
J: TRBJ2-1
D: -
V: TRBV18

CDR3: CASSLDGQGNYGYTF
DNA: TGCGCCAGCAGCTTGGATGGACAGGGGAACTATGGCTACACCTTC
size: -
J: TRBJ1-2
D: TRBD1
V: TRBV5-1

CDR3: CASSQGSDRDTAFF
DNA: TGCGCCAGCAGCCAAGGTTCCGACAGGGATACAGCTTTCTTT
size: -
J: TRBJ1-1
D: TRBD1
V: TRBV4-1

CDR3: CASSEGRALEQYF
DNA: TGTGCCAGCAGTGAAGGCAGGGCCCTGGAGCAGTACTTC
size: -
J: TRBJ2-7
D: -
V: TRBV6-1

CDR3: CASSLGGGDEKLFF
DNA: TGTGCCAGCAGCTTAGGAGGGGGTGATGAAAAACTGTTTTTT
size: once
J: TRBJ1-4
D: -
V: TRBV7-7

CDR3: CASSPRVAGAQETQYF
DNA: TGCGCCAGCAGCCCCCGGGTAGCGGGGGCCCAAGAGACCCAGTACTTC
size: -
J: TRBJ2-5
D: TRBD2
V: TRBV5-1

CDR3: CASSPYLGLAGGNTQYF
DNA: TGTGCCAGCAGCCCCTACTTAGGACTAGCGGGGGGAAATACGCAGTATTTT
size: -
J: TRBJ2-3
D: TRBD2
V: TRBV11-2

CDR3: CASTLSTGSTEAFF
DNA: TGTGCCAGCACCCTCTCGACAGGATCCACTGAAGCTTTCTTT
size: -
J: TRBJ1-1
D: -
V: TRBV28

CDR3: CASSLGQGPYEQYF
DNA: TGCGCCAGCAGCCTTGGACAGGGGCCCTACGAGCAGTACTTC
size: -
J: TRBJ2-7
D: TRBD1
V: TRBV4-1

CDR3: CASSLIGGENTEAFF
DNA: TGCGCCAGCAGCTTGATCGGGGGTGAGAACACTGAAGCTTTCTTT
size: -
J: TRBJ1-1
D: -
V: TRBV5-1

CDR3: CASSARDRGSTDTQYF
DNA: TGTGCCAGCAGCGCCCGGGACAGGGGAAGCACAGATACGCAGTATTTT
size: -
J: TRBJ2-3
D: TRBD1
V: TRBV11-3